Presented here are 26 T cell receptor beta chains from one specimen sequenced in a study of control samples from healthy donors and cancer patients (dated by TCRdb to 2018 to 2021). Preparation of the library involved the immunoSEQ multiplex PCR assay. TCRdb took over this immuneACCESS table, retaining in-frame rearrangements with V and J assigned. Such tables are incomplete; in checked studies, under half of the missing clones stem from an unresolved V gene, and the remainder is unexplained. The sample has some 200,000 clones on record, around 93% of them singletons. Together, the top ten hold over 1.3% of the sample. Sequencing used blood. The receptors come from a man in his late teens or twenties in good health.

J is TRBJ2-2 and V is TRBV6-5; 7 nucleotides line up with TRBD2. The CDR3 runs to 15 residues. Trimming took 6 bases from V and 1 from J; bases not matched to a gene: 5. The germline CDR1 and CDR2 sequences are MNHEY and SVGAGI. The chain's CDR3 is CASRPWEGNTGELFF. Written as DNA, the CDR3 is TGTGCCAGCAGGCCATGGGAGGGGAACACCGGGGAGCTGTTTTTT.

This clone was seen once. The chain joins TRBV10-3 to TRBJ1-1; D is unclear. V lost 7 bases to trimming and J lost 4 bases, with 10 bases between them. Germline V CDR1 and CDR2: ENHRY, SYGVKD. The CDR3 covers 12 residues. The CDR3, as DNA: TGTGCCATCAAGGATCGGGGCACTGAAGCTTTCTTT. It yields the protein CAIKDRGTEAFF.

This rearrangement joins TRBV15 to TRBJ2-2; D call uncertain. The CDR3 is 15 residues long. Per the germline V gene, CDR1 is LNHNV and CDR2 is YYDKDF (reference sequence). V lost 6 bases and J 0 bases, leaving 11 bases between the germline ends. The CDR3 region is CATRTTDSNTGELFF. For the CDR3, the DNA is TGTGCCACCAGGACGACCGACTCGAACACCGGGGAGCTGTTTTTT.

The chain employs TRBV12-5 and TRBJ1-1; 9 bases match TRBD1. The CDR3 runs 13 residues. In germline, CDR1 is LGHNT, CDR2 FRNRAP. V shed 7 bases, J shed 7 bases, and the junction held 7 bases outside the gene matches. Written as DNA, the CDR3 is TGTGCTAGTGCCCCGGGACAGGGACTTGAAGCTTTCTTT. Translated: CASAPGQGLEAFF.

The table lists this clone with a count of one. The chain recombines TRBV4-1 with TRBJ1-2; D unclear. The CDR3 is 13 amino acids. Germline CDR1 reads MGHRA; CDR2 reads YSYEKL. Trimming shortened V by 1 base and J by 3 bases, and 6 bases separated the two germline ends. The CDR3 sequence is CASSQGQDYGYTF. The CDR3 nucleotides read TGCGCCAGCAGCCAAGGACAAGACTATGGCTACACCTTC.

The J gene is TRBJ1-1, the V gene TRBV12-3 or TRBV12-4; no reliable D call. The CDR3 has 13 amino acids. Trimming cost V 2 bases and J 7 bases, with 11 bases left between them. CDR3 DNA sequence: TGTGCCAGCAGTTTAAAGGGAGAGGGTGAAGCTTTCTTT. Its protein is CASSLKGEGEAFF.

The gene calls are TRBV9 and TRBJ2-3; TRBD2 aligns across 10 bases. Trimming removed 2 bases from V and 2 bases from J; junction bases left unmatched: 5. The CDR3 length is 16 residues. Germline loops: CDR1 SGDLS, CDR2 YYNGEE. The CDR3 is CASSVPTSGLTDTQYF. The CDR3 region has the DNA TGTGCCAGCAGCGTCCCGACTAGCGGGCTCACAGATACGCAGTATTTT. Full variable domain (missing parts from reference TRBV9 and TRBJ2-3): DSGVTQTPKHLITATGQRVTLRCSPRSGDLSVYWYQQSLDQGLQFLIQYYNGEERAKGNILERFSAQQFPDLHSELNLSSLELGDSALYFCASSVPTSGLTDTQYFGPGTRLTVL.

The genes are TRBV5-1 and TRBJ2-7, with 10 bases aligning to TRBD1. Per the germline V gene, CDR1 is SGHRS and CDR2 is YFSETQ. The V gene end was trimmed by 2 bases and the J gene end by 7 bases; junction bases not matched to a gene: 12. The CDR3 runs 16 residues. The CDR3, as DNA: TGCGCCAGCAGCTTTCCTACCGGGACAGGGGTGGAAGAGCAGTACTTC. Encoded protein: CASSFPTGTGVEEQYF.

The chain couples TRBV7-9 to TRBJ1-3, with D possibly TRBD1 on 5 matching bases. The CDR3 sequence is 14 residues long. V dropped 6 bases and J dropped 4 bases, with 13 bases sitting between them. From germline, CDR1 is SEHNR and CDR2 FQNEAQ (reference sequence). The chain's CDR3 is CASSSGTYGNTIYF. DNA of the CDR3: TGTGCCAGCAGTTCCGGGACTTACGGAAACACCATATATTTT.

V is TRBV19 and J is TRBJ1-1; 7 bases agree with TRBD1. J was trimmed by 5 bases and V by 2 bases; bases with no gene match: 11. Per the germline V gene, CDR1 is LNHDA and CDR2 is SQIVND (reference sequence). CDR3 size: 16 residues. CDR3 loop: CASSITGTVWKTEAFF. The CDR3 DNA is TGTGCCAGTAGTATAACAGGGACAGTTTGGAAAACTGAAGCTTTCTTT. Full variable domain (outside the CDR3, taken from reference TRBV19 and TRBJ1-1): DGGITQSPKYLFRKEGQNVTLSCEQNLNHDAMYWYRQDPGQGLRLIYYSQIVNDFQKGDIAEGYSVSREKKESFPLTVTSAQKNPTAFYLCASSITGTVWKTEAFFGQGTRLTVV.

The rearrangement links TRBV7-3 to TRBJ2-2; 9 positions match TRBD1. Trimming cost V 5 bases and J 4 bases; bases outside gene matches: 5. This CDR3 spans 15 amino acids. CDR1 is SGHTA and CDR2 is FQGTGA in the germline V gene. CDR3 protein: CASSPDRGPTGELFF. The CDR3, as DNA: TGTGCCAGCAGCCCGGACAGGGGTCCCACCGGGGAGCTGTTTTTT.

The V gene is TRBV12-3 or TRBV12-4, the J gene TRBJ2-7, with D unclear. V lost 6 bases to trimming and J lost 5 bases, with 11 bases between them. The CDR3 covers 12 residues. DNA for the CDR3: TGTGCCAGCAGCCGTGTATCGCACGAGCAGTACTTC. Its translation: CASSRVSHEQYF.

This clone has only one observation. V and J are TRBV27 and TRBJ2-2; D unclear. The CDR3 is made up of 13 amino acids. Germline V lookup: CDR1 MNHEY, CDR2 SMNVEV (reference sequence). Trimming left V 10 bases short and J 0 bases short, with 9 bases between. The CDR3 loop is CATRPANTGELFF. CDR3 DNA: TGTGCCACCCGACCAGCGAACACCGGGGAGCTGTTTTTT.

DNA of the CDR3: TGTGCCAGCAGCTGGGGACAGGGCGAGTTCACTGAAGCTTTCTTT. Protein sequence: CASSWGQGEFTEAFF. The gene calls are TRBV5-4 and TRBJ1-1, with 9 positions matching TRBD1. CDR1 and CDR2 from the germline V gene are SGHNT and YYREEE (reference sequence). The CDR3 covers 15 residues. J lost 4 bases, V lost 3 bases, and 7 bases had no gene match.

The chain is built from TRBV3-1 (or the pseudogene TRBV3-2) and TRBJ1-3; D ambiguous. This CDR3 contains 14 residues. The V end lost 3 bases, the J end lost 2 bases, and 8 bases lay between the germline ends. Germline V gene lookup returns CDR1 LGHDT and CDR2 YNNKEL (reference sequence). DNA of the CDR3: TGTGCCAGCAGCCAGGGTCCTCCTGGAAACACCATATATTTT. It is translated as CASSQGPPGNTIYF.

This chain links TRBV19 with TRBJ1-5, with 8 nucleotides matching TRBD1. Losses at the gene ends were 1 base for V and 2 bases for J; bases not matched to a gene: 10. The CDR3 contains 18 residues. Germline V gene sequence: CDR1 LNHDA, CDR2 SQIVND (reference sequence). CDR3 sequence reads: CASSIVTGASWGNQPQHF. DNA for the CDR3: TGTGCCAGTAGTATAGTGACAGGGGCGTCTTGGGGCAATCAGCCCCAGCATTTT.

The rearrangement joins TRBV7-2 to TRBJ2-3, with D possibly being TRBD1 (5 bases). The CDR3 totals 16 residues. Germline CDR1 SGHTA, CDR2 FQGNSA. V was shortened by 2 bases and J by 0 bases, with 12 bases between the two germline ends. The CDR3 region has the DNA TGTGCCAGCAGCTTACAGGGCCCCCCTAGCACAGATACGCAGTATTTT. Translating gives CASSLQGPPSTDTQYF. Full variable domain (missing parts from reference TRBV7-2 and TRBJ2-3): GAGVSQSPSNKVTEKGKDVELRCDPISGHTALYWYRQSLGQGLEFLIYFQGNSAPDKSGLPSDRFSAERTGGSVSTLTIQRTQQEDSAVYLCASSLQGPPSTDTQYFGPGTRLTVL.

This clone was recorded once. The chain is built from TRBV3-1 (or the pseudogene TRBV3-2) and TRBJ1-1, with D unresolved. V gave up 0 bases and J gave up 4 bases, with 9 bases separating them. This CDR3 is 14 amino acids long. Germline V gives CDR1 LGHDT, CDR2 YNNKEL (reference sequence). The CDR3 DNA reads TGTGCCAGCAGCCAAGAGGGAGCGGGCACTGAAGCTTTCTTT. Protein product: CASSQEGAGTEAFF.

This sequence joins TRBV10-3 and TRBJ2-5; TRBD1 matches 7 bases. Germline CDR1 ENHRY, CDR2 SYGVKD. V lost 4 bases, J lost 2 bases, and 7 bases stayed unmatched. This CDR3 is 15 amino acids long. Here the CDR3 reads CAISGSGQAQETQYF. The CDR3 DNA is TGTGCCATCAGTGGGTCCGGACAGGCTCAAGAGACCCAGTACTTC.

The chain has TRBV5-1 and TRBJ1-6; no clear D. The CDR3 totals 13 residues. Germline CDR1 SGHRS, CDR2 YFSETQ. The ends were cut back, 1 base at V and 8 bases at J, with 7 bases in the middle. The CDR3 loop reads CASSLWRDSPLHF. Written as DNA, the CDR3 is TGCGCCAGCAGCTTGTGGCGGGATTCACCCCTCCACTTT.

The chain links TRBV28 to TRBJ1-1; TRBD1 matches 9 bases. The junction had 12 bases not matched to a gene; V was cut back by 2 bases and J by 5 bases. CDR3 length: 17 amino acids. CDR1 and CDR2 (germline): MDHEN, SYDVKM. CDR3 protein: CASSLMTGGRVGTEAFF. The CDR3 coding sequence is TGTGCCAGCAGTTTAATGACAGGGGGTCGCGTGGGGACTGAAGCTTTCTTT.

This CDR3 reads CAISESGNYEQYF. In nucleotides, the CDR3 is TGTGCCATCAGTGAGTCTGGCAACTACGAGCAGTACTTC. The rearrangement uses TRBV10-3 and TRBJ2-7; D is undetermined. The CDR3 spans 13 residues. From germline, CDR1 is ENHRY and CDR2 SYGVKD. V dropped 0 bases and J dropped 3 bases, with 6 bases sitting between them.

The chain employs TRBV5-4 and TRBJ1-6; D gene ambiguous. This CDR3 has 17 amino acids. In germline, CDR1 is SGHNT, CDR2 YYREEE (reference sequence). V was pared by 4 bases and J by 1 base, with 15 bases between. The DNA for the CDR3 is TGTGCCAGCAGCCGCACGTCGGGTTTTTCCTATAATTCACCCCTCCACTTT. The encoded protein is CASSRTSGFSYNSPLHF.

The gene calls are TRBV5-1 and TRBJ2-3; D is unclear. V was pared by 0 bases and J by 4 bases, with 9 bases between. This CDR3 region has 14 residues. Per germline, CDR1 SGHRS and CDR2 YFSETQ. CDR3 in amino acids: CASSLVGAPDTQYF. The CDR3 nucleotides are TGCGCCAGCAGCTTGGTTGGAGCCCCAGATACGCAGTATTTT.

To note about this clone: At the DNA level, this CDR3 is encoded by other sequences in the same sample as well. CDR3 sequence: CATRDRVNSPLHF. In DNA, the CDR3 is TGTGCCACCCGGGACAGGGTTAATTCACCCCTCCACTTT. The rearrangement joins TRBV27 to TRBJ1-6; 9 bases are shared with TRBD1. Germline V lookup: CDR1 MNHEY, CDR2 SMNVEV (reference sequence). The CDR3 runs to 13 residues. The trim removed 10 bases at V and 6 bases at J, leaving 4 bases unmatched.

This chain uses TRBV10-3 with TRBJ1-2; the D gene is possibly TRBD1 (5 bases). Germline V gene data show CDR1 as ENHRY and CDR2 as SYGVKD. The CDR3 has 15 residues. V lost 2 bases and J 5 bases, leaving 15 bases between the germline ends. The CDR3 region is CAISEREGAEYGYTF. CDR3 sequence (DNA): TGTGCCATCAGTGAGAGGGAAGGGGCGGAATATGGCTACACCTTC.